Shown below are 28 T cell receptor beta chains from a single sample sequenced in a study of CD4+ T cells in melanoma. Clones were sequenced by immunoSEQ multiplex PCR, and TCRdb holds only the in-frame ones, with some missing. The data show nearly 50,000 clones, with 85% to 90% seen just once and roughly 10% held by the top ten. What was sequenced was peripheral blood. The receptors were sampled from a human donor with melanoma.

The genes are TRBV29-1 and TRBJ1-2; TRBD1 might be the D (5 bases). This CDR3 has 10 amino acids. Germline assignment: CDR1 SQVTM and CDR2 ANQGSEA. Trimming shortened V by 5 bases and J by 8 bases, and 9 bases separated the two germline ends. For the CDR3, the DNA is TGCAGCGTTAGTCCAGGGGGCTACACCTTC. Residues: CSVSPGGYTF.

J is TRBJ1-2 and V is TRBV14; 8 bases align to TRBD1. The CDR3 loop spans 13 amino acids. Germline V CDR1 and CDR2: SGHDN, FVKESK. Trimming at V came to 5 bases and at J to 7 bases, leaving 6 bases not matched to a gene. This CDR3 reads CASSSGTGVGYTF. CDR3 sequence (DNA): TGTGCCAGCAGCTCCGGGACAGGCGTTGGCTACACCTTC.

This rearrangement joins TRBV7-3 to TRBJ2-7, with D uncertain. Germline lookup yields CDR1 SGHTA and CDR2 FQGTGA. The CDR3 is 12 residues long. V lost 5 bases, J lost 5 bases, and 10 bases lay in between. The CDR3 region has the DNA TGTGCCAGCAGCCCTCGGAGTAACGAGCAGTACTTC. Amino acid sequence: CASSPRSNEQYF.

This chain uses TRBV6-1 with TRBJ1-2; the D is unclear. Trimming shortened V by 0 bases and J by 6 bases, and 11 bases separated the two germline ends. The CDR3 is made up of 14 amino acids. The germline CDR1 and CDR2 sequences are MNHNS and SASEGT. CDR3 sequence: CASSEAHSRNGYTF. Here the CDR3 DNA reads TGTGCCAGCAGTGAAGCCCACTCTAGAAATGGCTACACCTTC.

The rearrangement joins TRBV2 to TRBJ1-5, with TRBD1 identical over 9 bases. The V segment lost 0 bases and the J segment 0 bases; nucleotides outside the gene matches: 3. The CDR3 is 17 amino acids. From germline, CDR1 is SNHLY and CDR2 FYNNEI. CDR3 bases: TGTGCCAGCAGTGAAGCGGACAGGGGATATAGCAATCAGCCCCAGCATTTT. This encodes CASSEADRGYSNQPQHF.

This chain links TRBV6-5 with TRBJ2-7, with 8 bases identical to TRBD1. The CDR3 sequence is 13 residues long. V lost 6 bases, J lost 5 bases, and 6 bases stayed unmatched. Germline V gene lookup returns CDR1 MNHEY and CDR2 SVGAGI. CDR3 DNA sequence: TGTGCCAGCAGCAGAGGACAGGGCCACGAGCAGTACTTC. Its protein is CASSRGQGHEQYF.

The rearrangement joins TRBV28 to TRBJ2-7; 10 bases align to TRBD1. Germline V gives CDR1 MDHEN, CDR2 SYDVKM. The CDR3 runs to 15 residues. The J segment lost 2 bases and the V segment lost 4 bases, leaving 5 bases of the junction unmatched. CDR3 protein: CASSWPGQGTYEQYF. The CDR3 DNA reads as TGTGCCAGCAGTTGGCCGGGACAGGGGACCTACGAGCAGTACTTC.

The V call is TRBV7-3, the J call TRBJ2-3; TRBD1 matches 7 bases. V was clipped by 1 base and J by 6 bases; unmatched bases: 10. CDR1 is SGHTA and CDR2 is FQGTGA in the germline V gene. This CDR3 comprises 16 residues. As DNA, the CDR3 is TGTGCCAGCAGCTTAATCGGGACAGCGGTATCGGATACGCAGTATTTT. It codes for CASSLIGTAVSDTQYF. The variable domain in full, completed from reference TRBV7-3 and TRBJ2-3, reads GAGVSQTPSNKVTEKGKYVELRCDPISGHTALYWYRQSLGQGPEFLIYFQGTGAADDSGLPNDRFFAVRPEGSVSTLKIQRTERGDSAVYLCASSLIGTAVSDTQYFGPGTRLTVL.

The genes are TRBV28 and TRBJ2-7; D is uncertain. There are 12 residues in the CDR3. V gave up 5 bases and J gave up 6 bases, with 11 bases separating them. Germline lookup yields CDR1 MDHEN and CDR2 SYDVKM. The CDR3, as DNA: TGTGCCAGCAGTCCATTACTCGGCGAGCAGTACTTC. This encodes CASSPLLGEQYF.

The chain employs TRBV6-4 and TRBJ1-5; weak D call: TRBD1 (5 bases). Between the trimmed V and J ends, which lost 0 bases and 2 bases, there was a span of 17 bases. In germline, CDR1 is MRHNA, CDR2 SNTAGT. The CDR3 loop spans 18 amino acids. The CDR3 sequence is CASSDSRRAPGGNQPQHF. CDR3 DNA sequence: TGTGCCAGCAGTGACTCCCGACGGGCCCCGGGGGGCAATCAGCCCCAGCATTTT.

This chain connects TRBV9 to TRBJ2-1; 8 nucleotides match TRBD1. CDR1 and CDR2 (germline): SGDLS, YYNGEE. V lost 0 bases and J lost 9; bases outside the gene matches: 5. This CDR3 is 14 amino acids long. CDR3: CASSVAYRGSEQFF. For the CDR3, the DNA is TGTGCCAGCAGCGTAGCGTACAGGGGGAGTGAGCAGTTCTTC.

This rearrangement joins TRBV6-5 to TRBJ1-2; 8 positions agree with TRBD1. Per germline, CDR1 MNHEY and CDR2 SVGAGI. V lost 5 bases and J lost 6; bases outside the gene matches: 5. The CDR3 consists of 13 residues. CDR3 residues: CASSPRTGNGYTF. For the CDR3, the DNA is TGTGCCAGCAGTCCCAGGACAGGGAATGGCTACACCTTC.

The V gene is TRBV20-1, the J gene TRBJ2-7; no firm D call. The V gene lost 6 bases and the J gene lost 1 base, with 7 bases spanning the gap. The CDR3 is made up of 11 amino acids. Germline CDR1 and CDR2: DFQATT and SNEGSKA (reference sequence). The CDR3 nucleotides read TGCAGTGCCGTCCTATCCTACGAGCAGTACTTC. Translation: CSAVLSYEQYF.

V and J are TRBV6-5 and TRBJ1-4; D is ambiguous. The CDR3 is 15 amino acids. Germline CDR1 is MNHEY and CDR2 is SVGAGI. Trimming removed 0 bases from V and 2 bases from J, with 7 bases in between. The CDR3 loop is CASSYSWATNEKLFF. As DNA, the CDR3 is TGTGCCAGCAGTTACTCCTGGGCGACTAATGAAAAACTGTTTTTT.

The chain is built from TRBV18 and TRBJ2-5; no firm D call. Between the trimmed V and J ends, which lost 1 base and 1 base, there was a span of 7 bases. The CDR3 spans 14 residues. Germline lookup yields CDR1 KGHSH and CDR2 LQKENI. The CDR3 sequence is CASSPQGPQETQYF. CDR3 nucleotides: TGTGCCAGCTCACCACAGGGTCCCCAAGAGACCCAGTACTTC.

The gene calls are TRBV10-2 and TRBJ1-2; D is perhaps TRBD1 (5 bases). CDR1 and CDR2 (germline): WSHSY, SAAADI. CDR3 size: 14 residues. V was pared by 1 base and J by 7 bases, with 13 bases between. As DNA, the CDR3 is TGCGCCAGCAGTGAGTTGCCAGGGTTTTTTGGCTACACCTTC. Its protein is CASSELPGFFGYTF.

V gene TRBV6-5 combines with J gene TRBJ1-5, with D uncertain. Germline V gene lookup returns CDR1 MNHEY and CDR2 SVGAGI. The CDR3 is 14 residues long. Trimming took 5 bases from V and 1 from J, leaving 9 bases between them. The CDR3 sequence: CASSQARSNQPQHF. The DNA for the CDR3 is TGTGCCAGCAGTCAAGCAAGAAGCAATCAGCCCCAGCATTTT.

The CDR3, as DNA: TGTGCCAGCAGCGTAGACGCCGGGGGGGCGGCAGATACGCAGTATTTT. This gives the protein CASSVDAGGAADTQYF. The gene calls are TRBV9 and TRBJ2-3, with 8 bases that match TRBD2. With 0 bases clipped from V and 4 bases from J, the junction kept 7 bases outside the gene matches. There are 16 residues in the CDR3. From germline, CDR1 is SGDLS and CDR2 YYNGEE.

This clone has a single count. The DNA for the CDR3 is TGTGCCAGCAGCGCGGGACTAGCAGAAGATACGCAGTATTTT. Its translation: CASSAGLAEDTQYF. The V and J genes are TRBV9 and TRBJ2-3, with 9 positions matching TRBD2. The length of the CDR3 is 14 residues. Germline V CDR1 and CDR2: SGDLS, YYNGEE. J gave up 5 bases and V 3 bases, and 4 bases lay outside the gene matches.

The CDR3 DNA reads TGTGCCACCGTGGCCGATTCCCGCCAGCATTTT. It is translated as CATVADSRQHF. The chain carries TRBV19 and TRBJ1-5, with D uncertain. CDR3 length equals 11 residues. Deletions cut 10 bases from V and 12 bases from J, with 16 bases between. Looked up from germline, CDR1 is LNHDA and CDR2 is SQIVND (reference sequence).

The rearrangement joins TRBV6-1 to TRBJ1-2; no clear D gene. The germline V gene encodes CDR1 MNHNS and CDR2 SASEGT. The ends were cut back, 8 bases at V and 2 bases at J, with 6 bases in the middle. The CDR3 consists of 11 residues. CDR3 nucleotide sequence: TGTGCCAGCGAGGAAAACTATGGCTACACCTTC. As protein: CASEENYGYTF.

This clone was seen a single time. The rearrangement uses TRBV18 and TRBJ1-1; possibly TRBD1 for D (6 bases). Germline lookup yields CDR1 KGHSH and CDR2 LQKENI. V shed 2 bases and J shed 7 bases, with 8 bases lying between them. CDR3 length equals 12 residues. Written as DNA, the CDR3 is TGTGCCAGCTCACCAGCCAGGGGTGAAGCTTTCTTT. It codes for CASSPARGEAFF. The full variable domain, its missing parts supplied by reference TRBV18 and TRBJ1-1, is NAGVMQNPRHLVRRRGQEARLRCSPMKGHSHVYWYRQLPEEGLKFMVYLQKENIIDESGMPKERFSAEFPKEGPSILRIQQVVRGDSAAYFCASSPARGEAFFGQGTRLTVV.

V usage is TRBV4-3 and J usage is TRBJ1-6; D call uncertain. The CDR3 consists of 14 residues. CDR1 is LGHNA, CDR2 YSLEER, per germline. V lost 1 base and J lost 6, with 7 bases in between. In nucleotides, the CDR3 is TGCGCCAGCAGCCAAGGGACGGTTAATTCACCCCTCCACTTT. Protein product: CASSQGTVNSPLHF.

Within the sample, this clone is large (0.1 to 1%). The chain couples TRBV5-5 to TRBJ1-6; the D is unclear. V gave up 5 bases and J gave up 9 bases, with 9 bases separating them. CDR3 size: 12 residues. In germline, CDR1 is SGHKS, CDR2 YYEKEE (reference sequence). The CDR3 loop reads CASRKESSPLHF. DNA of the CDR3: TGTGCCAGCAGAAAGGAGAGTTCACCCCTCCACTTT.

V gene TRBV5-1 combines with J gene TRBJ1-1, with 9 bases aligning to TRBD1. V lost 4 bases and J lost 5; bases outside the gene matches: 9. The CDR3 totals 15 residues. Looked up from germline, CDR1 is SGHRS and CDR2 is YFSETQ. The CDR3 DNA reads TGCGCCAGCAGCCCGTCGGGACAGGGTAGGACTGAAGCTTTCTTT. This encodes CASSPSGQGRTEAFF.

This clone has just one count. The chain recombines TRBV7-9 with TRBJ2-1; D might be TRBD1 (6 bases). The CDR3 runs to 16 residues. The germline V gene encodes CDR1 SEHNR and CDR2 FQNEAQ (reference sequence). V was shortened by 2 bases and J by 8 bases, with 19 bases between the two germline ends. CDR3 sequence reads: CASSLSGDTRIHEQFF. CDR3 sequence (DNA): TGTGCCAGCAGCTTATCTGGGGACACCAGGATCCATGAGCAGTTCTTC.

The chain employs TRBV7-6 and TRBJ2-3, with 7 bases matching TRBD1. V was clipped by 1 base and J by 4 bases; unmatched bases: 11. The length of the CDR3 is 17 residues. From germline, CDR1 is SGHVS and CDR2 FNYEAQ. CDR3 region: CASSLVPPDRAPDTQYF. CDR3 bases: TGTGCCAGCAGCTTAGTACCCCCAGACAGGGCCCCAGATACGCAGTATTTT.

The chain joins TRBV16 to TRBJ2-1; D ambiguous. Germline CDR1 reads KGHSY; CDR2 reads FQNENV. There are 12 residues in the CDR3. Trimming removed 5 bases from V and 9 bases from J, with 11 bases in between. The DNA of the CDR3 is TGTGCCAGCAGCTCGGGTTGGGGTGAGCAGTTCTTC. Translated: CASSSGWGEQFF.